This TCR delta chain was observed in a study of Vδ1+ human thymocytes. Overall study results and limits: Thymic TRG and TRD repertoires appeared highly polyclonal. Thymic delta-chain repertoires held 15% to 20% Vdelta2 sequences and few Vdelta3, despite high sort purity. Donors shared many TRG clonotypes but few TRD clonotypes.

RNA was extracted from the cells and then reverse transcribed. Pooled V-gene forward primers with one constant-region reverse primer generated the CDR3 amplicons by multiplex PCR. TCRdb called clones from the multiplex PCR reads again using CATT. The data show 45,000 to 75,000 delta-chain clones, less than 15% seen once. This clone came up a few times. Its antigen is unknown. The sorted cells were CD3+ Vdelta1+ Vdelta2- thymocytes from alphabeta-depleted thymus. The germline gives CDR1 TSWWSYY, CDR2 QGS. The CDR3 has 19 amino acids. The V and J ends lost 3 bases and 1 base, in that order; junction bases with no gene match: 15.

Sequencing used Vdelta1+ gamma-delta thymocytes from the thymus. Subset denoted: FACS-sorted CD3+ TCRalphabeta- TCRVdelta1+ TCRVdelta2- thymocytes. The chain is built from TRDV1 and TRDJ1; TRDD3 aligns across 9 bases. This TCR came from a girl under three years old who had congenital heart surgery. The chain's CDR3 is CALGEGTLGDTQFTDKLIF. For the CDR3, the DNA is TGTGCTCTTGGGGAGGGAACCCTTGGGGATACGCAATTCACCGATAAACTCATCTTT.